Following are 3 T cell receptor beta chains from one sample sequenced in a study of CD8 T cells in ankylosing spondylitis. A single record per CDR3 protein comes from TCRdb applying MiXCR to the 5' RACE reads. In the table there are 100,000 to 150,000 distinct CDR3 sequences, roughly 8.8% of which are singletons. Sequencing was done on a sample of blood, either unsorted or a sorted T cell fraction (not recorded which). These TCRs come from a male donor with ankylosing spondylitis or in good health (not recorded which).

This clonotype was found many times. The chain employs TRBV12-3 or TRBV12-4 and TRBJ2-5, with D possibly matching TRBD2 (6 bases). Trimming removed 5 bases at V and 5 bases at J, with 15 bases between. The CDR3 runs 14 residues. This CDR3 reads CASSPQGLEETQYF. Here the CDR3 DNA reads TGTGCCAGCAGTCCGCAGGGACTGGAGGAGACCCAGTACTTC.

This clonotype was seen only a few times. The V call is TRBV11-2, the J call TRBJ2-5; 7 bases fit TRBD1. This CDR3 is built from 20 residues. Germline V gene data show CDR1 as SGHAT and CDR2 as FQNNGV. With 5 bases clipped from V and 5 bases from J, the junction kept 26 bases outside the gene matches. CDR3 protein: CASSARQGSSWMGLWETQYF. For the CDR3, the DNA is TGTGCCAGCAGCGCCAGACAGGGATCAAGCTGGATGGGATTGTGGGAGACCCAGTACTTC.

The chain uses TRBV2 and TRBJ2-1; 11 bases are a match to TRBD2. This CDR3 has 14 amino acids. V shed 7 bases, J shed 9 bases, and the junction held 8 bases outside the gene matches. Germline CDR1 SNHLY, CDR2 FYNNEI. This chain's CDR3 is CASTLLAGVIEQFF. The CDR3 nucleotides read TGTGCCAGCACGTTACTAGCGGGAGTGATTGAGCAGTTCTTC.